The clone carrying this T cell receptor beta chain has only a few counts. Generated by immunoSEQ multiplex PCR, the TCRdb table keeps only in-frame clones and is missing some. This table has 150,000 to 200,000 clones, 60% to 85% appearing once. This specimen comes from a study of blood T cell repertoires in COVID-19. Across the whole study: Sources were T cells, B-cell-depleted T cells, or PBMCs; the material itself was cDNA or gDNA.

V was cut by 5 bases and J by 8 bases, with 10 bases left in between. This CDR3 spans 12 amino acids. The source is a man in his 60s with acute or convalescent COVID-19. Sequencing used peripheral blood. The chain carries TRBV23-1 and TRBJ1-5; no firm D call. TRBV23-1 is recorded as an ORF, its role being uncertain. The CDR3 loop reads CASSGQAKPQHF. DNA of the CDR3: TGCGCCAGCAGTGGGCAGGCAAAGCCCCAGCATTTT.